These 20 T cell receptor beta chains were sequenced from one sample in a study of shared clonotypes between healthy human individuals. Sequenced by immunoSEQ multiplex PCR; TCRdb stores in-frame clones only, minus some. The data contain about 700,000 clones, about 74% of them singletons. Material: memory CD4+ T cells sorted from blood. Indicated subset: CD45RA-negative fraction. The source of these receptors is a woman in her twenties or thirties in good health.

This chain uses TRBV30 with TRBJ2-7; possibly TRBD1 for D (6 bases). CDR3 length: 12 amino acids. Germline values: CDR1 GTSNPN, CDR2 SVGIG (reference sequence). The V and J ends lost 3 bases and 5 bases respectively, with 11 bases between them. CDR3 coding DNA: TGTGCCTGGAGCTCCACAGGGCACGAGCAGTACTTC. Protein sequence: CAWSSTGHEQYF.

The J gene is TRBJ1-2, the V gene TRBV2, with D possibly matching TRBD1 (6 bases). The CDR3 runs to 14 residues. V gave up 4 bases and J gave up 6 bases, with 15 bases separating them. In germline, CDR1 is SNHLY, CDR2 FYNNEI. In DNA, the CDR3 is TGTGCCAGCAGTGGCCTTACTCAGGGGAATGGCTACACCTTC. Its translation is CASSGLTQGNGYTF.

The CDR3 protein is CASSFSGGGTQYF. The CDR3 bases are TGTGCCAGCAGCTTTAGTGGAGGAGGGACCCAGTACTTC. The V call is TRBV7-9, the J call TRBJ2-5; D possibly corresponds to TRBD2 (5 bases). The V end was cut by 3 bases, the J end by 7 bases, with 12 bases between. CDR1 is SEHNR and CDR2 is FQNEAQ in the germline V gene (reference sequence). This CDR3 spans 13 amino acids.

J is TRBJ2-3 and V is TRBV7-2; D is possibly TRBD2 (6 bases). Trimming took off 5 bases at V and 0 bases at J, with 12 bases between the two ends. CDR1 is SGHTA and CDR2 is FQGNSA in the germline V gene. The CDR3 runs to 15 residues. CDR3 sequence: CASSPDYSSTDTQYF. The CDR3 DNA reads TGTGCCAGCAGCCCGGACTACTCTAGCACAGATACGCAGTATTTT.

The chain combines TRBV5-6 with TRBJ2-3; TRBD1 might be the D (6 bases). The CDR3 is made up of 13 amino acids. Germline V gives CDR1 SGHDT, CDR2 YYEEEE. V lost 7 bases to trimming and J lost 6 bases, with 15 bases between them. The CDR3 DNA sequence: TGTGCCAGCGGCAATACAGGGTCCGATACGCAGTATTTT. It translates to CASGNTGSDTQYF.

The chain is built from TRBV7-9 and TRBJ1-5; D is perhaps TRBD1 (5 bases). The V and J ends lost 1 base and 6 bases respectively, with 19 bases between them. The length of the CDR3 is 17 residues. CDR1 is SEHNR, CDR2 FQNEAQ, per germline (reference sequence). CDR3 sequence: CASSLGLSGGVSQPQHF. The CDR3, as DNA: TGTGCCAGCAGCTTAGGTTTAAGTGGGGGGGTATCTCAGCCCCAGCATTTT.

The V gene is TRBV28, the J gene TRBJ1-2; 11 bases align to TRBD1. The germline V gene has CDR1 MDHEN and CDR2 SYDVKM. J was trimmed by 4 bases and V by 11 bases; bases with no gene match: 18. This CDR3 contains 17 residues. The CDR3 DNA reads TGTGCCTGTCGCGGACAGGGGGCTTTAGTAGGGTCCTATGGCTACACCTTC. Its protein product is CACRGQGALVGSYGYTF.

The V call is TRBV11-2, the J call TRBJ1-1; D not certain. V was shortened by 5 bases and J by 4 bases, with 20 bases between the two germline ends. Germline-derived CDR1 and CDR2 are SGHAT and FQNNGV. The CDR3 is made up of 16 amino acids. The CDR3 region is CASSLPLDPRATEAFF. In DNA, the CDR3 is TGTGCCAGCAGCCTACCTCTGGACCCCCGGGCCACTGAAGCTTTCTTT.

The sample holds one count of this clone. V gene TRBV27 combines with J gene TRBJ2-3; the match to TRBD2 covers 13 bases. The CDR3 covers 19 residues. V shed 5 bases, J shed 0 bases, and the junction held 11 bases outside the gene matches. Germline CDR1 and CDR2: MNHEY and SMNVEV (reference sequence). CDR3 DNA sequence: TGTGCCAGCAGTAGAAAAACTAGCGGGAGGGCCCTAAGCACAGATACGCAGTATTTT. This codes for CASSRKTSGRALSTDTQYF.

This clone was found many times. The chain is built from TRBV25-1 and TRBJ2-3; tentative D call: TRBD2 (7 bases). CDR1 is MGHDK and CDR2 is SYGVNS in the germline V gene. V lost 2 bases to trimming and J lost 2 bases, with 14 bases between them. The CDR3 covers 16 residues. The CDR3 region has the DNA TGTGCCAGCAGTGAAGGGGGGGGCTTCGCCACAGATACGCAGTATTTT. This codes for CASSEGGGFATDTQYF.

The gene calls are TRBV19 and TRBJ2-7; 11 bases are a match to TRBD1. The germline V gene has CDR1 LNHDA and CDR2 SQIVND (reference sequence). This CDR3 contains 15 residues. The V segment lost 6 bases and the J segment 5 bases; nucleotides outside the gene matches: 9. The CDR3 region is CASSMGTGGFHEQYF. CDR3 bases: TGTGCCAGTAGCATGGGGACAGGGGGGTTCCACGAGCAGTACTTC.

This sequence joins TRBV28 and TRBJ2-1; TRBD1 might be the D (6 bases). Germline CDR1 reads MDHEN; CDR2 reads SYDVKM. Trimming stripped 5 bases from V and 0 bases from J, with 17 bases between. CDR3 length: 17 residues. The CDR3 DNA reads TGTGCCAGCAGTCGCTCCTATGACAGGAGCTCCTACAATGAGCAGTTCTTC. It codes for CASSRSYDRSSYNEQFF.

The chain employs TRBV5-4 and TRBJ2-2; 9 bases match TRBD2. The J segment lost 3 bases and the V segment lost 6 bases, leaving 9 bases of the junction unmatched. Germline V lookup: CDR1 SGHNT, CDR2 YYREEE (reference sequence). The CDR3 covers 16 residues. CDR3 nucleotide sequence: TGTGCCAGCAACTACGGCCTAGCGGGATACACCGGGGAGCTGTTTTTT. It specifies CASNYGLAGYTGELFF.

A remark on this clone: Other DNA sequences within the sample encode an identical CDR3. V gene TRBV11-2 combines with J gene TRBJ1-3, with a possible D match to TRBD1 (5 bases). Trimming stripped 5 bases from V and 2 bases from J, with 10 bases between. From germline, CDR1 is SGHAT and CDR2 FQNNGV. The CDR3 loop spans 14 amino acids. The CDR3 protein is CASSPQGAGNTIYF. CDR3 nucleotide sequence: TGTGCCAGCAGCCCACAAGGGGCTGGAAACACCATATATTTT.

This chain connects TRBV28 to TRBJ1-2; a possible D gene is TRBD1 (5 bases). V was shortened by 2 bases and J by 8 bases, with 15 bases between the two germline ends. The CDR3 has 14 residues. CDR1 is MDHEN, CDR2 SYDVKM, per germline. CDR3 DNA: TGTGCCAGCAGTTTACTTCAGGGTTCGCTCGGCTACACCTTC. Amino acid sequence: CASSLLQGSLGYTF.

For this clone: The sample contains more than one DNA sequence encoding this CDR3. The V and J genes are TRBV19 and TRBJ1-1; TRBD1 is a possible D gene (6 bases). Per the germline V gene, CDR1 is LNHDA and CDR2 is SQIVND (reference sequence). This CDR3 has 13 amino acids. Trimming took 6 bases from V and 0 from J, leaving 8 bases between them. The CDR3 region has the DNA TGTGCCAGTAGCGGACAGATGAACACTGAAGCTTTCTTT. Translated: CASSGQMNTEAFF.

The rearrangement joins TRBV4-2 to TRBJ1-5; D unclear. CDR1 and CDR2 from the germline V gene are LGHNA and YNFKEQ. CDR3 length equals 17 residues. The V gene lost 0 bases and the J gene lost 3 bases, with 15 bases spanning the gap. CDR3 coding DNA: TGTGCCAGCAGCCAAGATTTACCCGCGGGTTTCAATCAGCCCCAGCATTTT. Translated: CASSQDLPAGFNQPQHF.

The CDR3 region has the DNA TGTGCCTGGAGTGGAGGGGTGGGCATAGAGACCCAGTACTTC. Amino acid sequence: CAWSGGVGIETQYF. The chain recombines TRBV30 with TRBJ2-5, with D perhaps given as TRBD1 or TRBD2 (5 bases each). The germline V gene encodes CDR1 GTSNPN and CDR2 SVGIG (reference sequence). Trimming took off 1 base at V and 4 bases at J, with 13 bases between the two ends. CDR3 length: 14 residues.

This clone was seen only a few times. The genes are TRBV11-2 and TRBJ1-2; D remains unclear. This CDR3 spans 13 amino acids. The germline V and J ends were trimmed by 5 bases and 5 bases, with 12 bases remaining between them. The germline gives CDR1 SGHAT, CDR2 FQNNGV. As DNA, the CDR3 is TGTGCCAGCAGCCCTCAGTCTGGTTATGGCTACACCTTC. It specifies CASSPQSGYGYTF.

With respect to this clone: The same CDR3 arises from other DNA sequences in this sample as well. V is TRBV5-1 and J is TRBJ2-3; D unclear. V dropped 0 bases and J dropped 2 bases, with 7 bases sitting between them. CDR1 and CDR2 from the germline V gene are SGHRS and YFSETQ. This CDR3 contains 14 residues. The CDR3 region has the DNA TGCGCCAGCAGCTTGGACTTCTACACAGATACGCAGTATTTT. Translated: CASSLDFYTDTQYF.